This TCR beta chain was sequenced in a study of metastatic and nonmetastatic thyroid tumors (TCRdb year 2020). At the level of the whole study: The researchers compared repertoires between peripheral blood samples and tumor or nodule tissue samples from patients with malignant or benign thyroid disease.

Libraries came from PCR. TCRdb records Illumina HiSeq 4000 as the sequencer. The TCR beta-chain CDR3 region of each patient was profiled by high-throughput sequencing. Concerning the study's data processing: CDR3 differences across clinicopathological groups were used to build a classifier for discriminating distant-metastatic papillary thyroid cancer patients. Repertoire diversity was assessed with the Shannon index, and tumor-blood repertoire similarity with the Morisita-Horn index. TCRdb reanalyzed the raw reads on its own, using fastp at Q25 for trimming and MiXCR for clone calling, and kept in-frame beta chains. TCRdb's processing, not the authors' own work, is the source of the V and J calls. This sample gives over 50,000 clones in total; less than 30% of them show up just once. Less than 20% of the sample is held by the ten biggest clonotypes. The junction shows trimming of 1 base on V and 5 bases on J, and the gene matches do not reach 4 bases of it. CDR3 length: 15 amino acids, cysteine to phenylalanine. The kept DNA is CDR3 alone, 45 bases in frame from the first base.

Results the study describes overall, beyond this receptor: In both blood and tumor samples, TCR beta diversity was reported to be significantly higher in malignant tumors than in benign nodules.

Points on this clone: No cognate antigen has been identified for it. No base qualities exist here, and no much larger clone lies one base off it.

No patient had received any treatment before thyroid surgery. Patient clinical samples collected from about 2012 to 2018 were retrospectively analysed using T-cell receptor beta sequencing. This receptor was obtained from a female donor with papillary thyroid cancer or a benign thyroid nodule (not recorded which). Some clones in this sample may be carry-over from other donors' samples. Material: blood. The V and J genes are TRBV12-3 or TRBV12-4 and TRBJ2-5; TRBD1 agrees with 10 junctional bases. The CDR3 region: CASSLGTGGGETQYF. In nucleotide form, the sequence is TGTGCCAGCAGTTTAGGGACAGGGGGTGGGGAGACCCAGTACTTC.